The rows below give T cell receptor beta chains drawn from one sample of a study of shared clonotypes between healthy human individuals. Sequencing used immunoSEQ multiplex PCR; TCRdb keeps in-frame clones, though not all of them. The data contain over a million clones, approximately 96% of them singletons. Material for sequencing was naive CD4+ T cells sorted from blood. All receptors derive from a man aged 25 to 45 in good health. Both conserved end residues are part of each CDR3. Fields, in order: V gene, D gene, clone size, J gene, CDR3 DNA, CDR3 protein. A D gene is named only where the DNA matches it firmly. The size of a clone is reported for some rows only, either as once, few or many, or as a class for expanded clones.

V gene: TRBV5-1; D gene: NA; clone size: NA; J gene: TRBJ2-2; CDR3 DNA: TGCGCCAGCAGCTTGGGACACTCGTTGAACACCGGGGAGCTGTTTTTT; CDR3 protein: CASSLGHSLNTGELFF
V gene: TRBV27; D gene: TRBD1; clone size: once; J gene: TRBJ1-2; CDR3 DNA: TGTGCCAGCAGTTTCCAGGGACAGACCCCCTACTACACCTTC; CDR3 protein: CASSFQGQTPYYTF
V gene: TRBV10-3; D gene: NA; clone size: NA; J gene: TRBJ2-1; CDR3 DNA: TGTGCCATCAGTGAGTTGTACAATGAGCAGTTCTTC; CDR3 protein: CAISELYNEQFF
V gene: TRBV2; D gene: TRBD2; clone size: NA; J gene: TRBJ2-7; CDR3 DNA: TGTGCCAGCAGGGCGACTAGCGGGTACTACGAGCAGTACTTC; CDR3 protein: CASRATSGYYEQYF
V gene: TRBV7-2; D gene: TRBD1; clone size: NA; J gene: TRBJ2-5; CDR3 DNA: TGTGCCAGCAGCTTAGCAGGGGGCGAGTTGGAGACCCAGTACTTC; CDR3 protein: CASSLAGGELETQYF
V gene: TRBV19; D gene: TRBD1; clone size: NA; J gene: TRBJ1-2; CDR3 DNA: TGTGCCAGTAGTACCGGGACAGCCGATAACTATGGCTACACCTTC; CDR3 protein: CASSTGTADNYGYTF
V gene: TRBV10-3; D gene: NA; clone size: NA; J gene: TRBJ2-3; CDR3 DNA: TGTGCCATCAGTGGACCCGGAGGGGCGGCAGATACGCAGTATTTT; CDR3 protein: CAISGPGGAADTQYF
V gene: TRBV11-2; D gene: NA; clone size: NA; J gene: TRBJ1-5; CDR3 DNA: TGTGCCAGCACCAGGGATAACAGCAATCAGCCCCAGCATTTT; CDR3 protein: CASTRDNSNQPQHF
V gene: TRBV9; D gene: NA; clone size: NA; J gene: TRBJ2-7; CDR3 DNA: TGTGCCAGCAGCGAAGGACAGATGGAAAACTACGAGCAGTACTTC; CDR3 protein: CASSEGQMENYEQYF
V gene: TRBV9; D gene: NA; clone size: NA; J gene: TRBJ2-3; CDR3 DNA: TGTGCCAGCAGCGTAAACCCTGGGGGGATCACAGATACGCAGTATTTT; CDR3 protein: CASSVNPGGITDTQYF
V gene: TRBV7-9; D gene: NA; clone size: once; J gene: TRBJ2-2; CDR3 DNA: TGTGCCAGCAGCACACCCGAGGGCACCGGGGAGCTGTTTTTT; CDR3 protein: CASSTPEGTGELFF
V gene: TRBV9; D gene: TRBD2; clone size: NA; J gene: TRBJ2-5; CDR3 DNA: TGTGCCAGCAGCCCCCCCGGGGGGGAGACCCAGTACTTC; CDR3 protein: CASSPPGGETQYF
V gene: TRBV12-5; D gene: NA; clone size: NA; J gene: TRBJ2-3; CDR3 DNA: TGTGCTAGTGGTTTGGTACTGGGGCAGGGTAGCACAGATACGCAGTATTTT; CDR3 protein: CASGLVLGQGSTDTQYF
V gene: TRBV21-1; D gene: NA; clone size: NA; J gene: TRBJ2-7; CDR3 DNA: TGTGCCAGCAGCAAAGCTCCGCCCAGGGCTTCCTACGAGCAGTACTTC; CDR3 protein: CASSKAPPRASYEQYF
V gene: TRBV5-1; D gene: NA; clone size: NA; J gene: TRBJ2-7; CDR3 DNA: TGCGCCAGCAGCTTGCGCCAGGGCAGCTCCTACGAGCAGTACTTC; CDR3 protein: CASSLRQGSSYEQYF
V gene: TRBV7-2; D gene: TRBD2; clone size: NA; J gene: TRBJ2-7; CDR3 DNA: TGTGCCAGCAGCCGAATTAGCGGGAGTGCCTACGAGCAGTACTTC; CDR3 protein: CASSRISGSAYEQYF
V gene: TRBV2; D gene: NA; clone size: NA; J gene: TRBJ1-3; CDR3 DNA: TGTGCCAGCAGGGTTACATCTGGAAACACCATATATTTT; CDR3 protein: CASRVTSGNTIYF
V gene: TRBV11-2; D gene: NA; clone size: NA; J gene: TRBJ2-7; CDR3 DNA: TGTGCCAGCAGCTCCCGAATTTTGTCCGCCTACGAGCAGTACTTC; CDR3 protein: CASSSRILSAYEQYF
V gene: TRBV12-5; D gene: TRBD2; clone size: NA; J gene: TRBJ2-3; CDR3 DNA: TGTGCTAGTGCGGACGGGAGGGAGACAGATACGCAGTATTTT; CDR3 protein: CASADGRETDTQYF
V gene: TRBV28; D gene: NA; clone size: NA; J gene: TRBJ2-1; CDR3 DNA: TGTGCCAGCAGCACACCCCTAACAGGGTACAATGAGCAGTTCTTC; CDR3 protein: CASSTPLTGYNEQFF
V gene: TRBV7-2; D gene: NA; clone size: once; J gene: TRBJ1-4; CDR3 DNA: TGTGCCAGCAGCGCCGGGACAGAAAAACTGTTTTTT; CDR3 protein: CASSAGTEKLFF
V gene: TRBV7-2; D gene: NA; clone size: once; J gene: TRBJ2-3; CDR3 DNA: TGTGCCAGCAGTTCCCTAGCGCTAAGCACAGATACGCAGTATTTT; CDR3 protein: CASSSLALSTDTQYF
V gene: TRBV9; D gene: NA; clone size: NA; J gene: TRBJ2-3; CDR3 DNA: TGTGCCAGCAGCGTACTGCCAGGGGGGACAACTAGCACAGATACGCAGTATTTT; CDR3 protein: CASSVLPGGTTSTDTQYF
V gene: TRBV27; D gene: NA; clone size: NA; J gene: TRBJ1-2; CDR3 DNA: TGTGCCAGCAGTTTAAGTGGGTATGGCTACACCTTC; CDR3 protein: CASSLSGYGYTF
V gene: TRBV29-1; D gene: NA; clone size: once; J gene: TRBJ2-1; CDR3 DNA: TGCAGCGGGGTGGTCTCCTACAATGAGCAGTTCTTC; CDR3 protein: CSGVVSYNEQFF
V gene: TRBV10-3; D gene: NA; clone size: NA; J gene: TRBJ2-1; CDR3 DNA: TGTGCCATCAGGGGACCGTACAATGAGCAGTTCTTC; CDR3 protein: CAIRGPYNEQFF
V gene: TRBV5-1; D gene: NA; clone size: NA; J gene: TRBJ2-7; CDR3 DNA: TGCGCCAGCAGCCATAGCGGCGGCGGGACCTACGAGCAGTACTTC; CDR3 protein: CASSHSGGGTYEQYF
V gene: TRBV30; D gene: NA; clone size: NA; J gene: TRBJ2-6; CDR3 DNA: TGTGCCTGGAGTAGGCTCAGGAGCTTCTCTGGGGCCAACGTCCTGACTTTC; CDR3 protein: CAWSRLRSFSGANVLTF
V gene: TRBV27; D gene: NA; clone size: NA; J gene: TRBJ2-5; CDR3 DNA: TGTGCCAGCAGTTTTGGCGCAGTCGGGCAAGAGACCCAGTACTTC; CDR3 protein: CASSFGAVGQETQYF
V gene: TRBV5-4; D gene: TRBD1; clone size: once; J gene: TRBJ2-7; CDR3 DNA: TGTGCCAGCAGCCGTGACAGGGGGGACTACGAGCAGTACTTC; CDR3 protein: CASSRDRGDYEQYF
V gene: TRBV7-8; D gene: NA; clone size: once; J gene: TRBJ2-6; CDR3 DNA: TGTGCCAGCAGCCCAAACTCTGGGGCCAACGTCCTGACTTTC; CDR3 protein: CASSPNSGANVLTF
V gene: TRBV7-2; D gene: TRBD2; clone size: NA; J gene: TRBJ2-7; CDR3 DNA: TGTGCCAGCAGCTTAGCCCGCGGGAGTCCTCACGAGCAGTACTTC; CDR3 protein: CASSLARGSPHEQYF
V gene: TRBV5-1; D gene: NA; clone size: once; J gene: TRBJ2-7; CDR3 DNA: TGCGCCAGCAGAGGTACAGAGTCCTACGAGCAGTACTTC; CDR3 protein: CASRGTESYEQYF
V gene: TRBV5-4; D gene: NA; clone size: NA; J gene: TRBJ1-1; CDR3 DNA: TGTGCCAGCAGCCCTATCGGGGTTACGGGTGAAGCTTTCTTT; CDR3 protein: CASSPIGVTGEAFF
V gene: TRBV5-1; D gene: NA; clone size: NA; J gene: TRBJ1-3; CDR3 DNA: TGCGCCAGCAGCGATCAGACTGGAAACACCATATATTTT; CDR3 protein: CASSDQTGNTIYF
V gene: TRBV4-1; D gene: NA; clone size: NA; J gene: TRBJ1-1; CDR3 DNA: TGCGCCAGCAGCCAAGCGGCCGGGAGATACACTGAAGCTTTCTTT; CDR3 protein: CASSQAAGRYTEAFF
V gene: TRBV5-5; D gene: TRBD1; clone size: few; J gene: TRBJ2-1; CDR3 DNA: TGTGCCAGCAGCTTGCGGGACAGGGGGGGCAATGAGCAGTTCTTC; CDR3 protein: CASSLRDRGGNEQFF
V gene: TRBV19; D gene: NA; clone size: NA; J gene: TRBJ1-4; CDR3 DNA: TGTGCCAGTAGTCCCCAAACTAATGAAAAACTGTTTTTT; CDR3 protein: CASSPQTNEKLFF
V gene: TRBV6-5; D gene: NA; clone size: NA; J gene: TRBJ1-2; CDR3 DNA: TGTGCCAGCAGACGTAACGATGGGGCCAACTATGGCTACACCTTC; CDR3 protein: CASRRNDGANYGYTF
V gene: TRBV28; D gene: TRBD1; clone size: NA; J gene: TRBJ2-3; CDR3 DNA: TGTGCCAGCAGTCCGCACAGGGGGCTTGGCACAGATACGCAGTATTTT; CDR3 protein: CASSPHRGLGTDTQYF
V gene: TRBV25-1; D gene: NA; clone size: NA; J gene: TRBJ2-5; CDR3 DNA: TGTGCCAGCAAATTAATAGAGACCCAGTACTTC; CDR3 protein: CASKLIETQYF
V gene: TRBV9; D gene: NA; clone size: NA; J gene: TRBJ1-3; CDR3 DNA: TGTGCCAGCACCCCTAGGGGACAAGGGAACACCATATATTTT; CDR3 protein: CASTPRGQGNTIYF
V gene: TRBV7-9; D gene: NA; clone size: NA; J gene: TRBJ2-1; CDR3 DNA: TGTGCCAGCAGCGCCGACTGGGGGAAAGGCTCCTACAATGAGCAGTTCTTC; CDR3 protein: CASSADWGKGSYNEQFF
V gene: TRBV19; D gene: TRBD2; clone size: NA; J gene: TRBJ2-1; CDR3 DNA: TGTGCCAGTAGTATACTCGGCGGGAGGTCCTACAATGAGCAGTTCTTC; CDR3 protein: CASSILGGRSYNEQFF
V gene: TRBV18; D gene: TRBD1; clone size: NA; J gene: TRBJ2-4; CDR3 DNA: TGTGCCAGCTCACCACCGACAGGGGGAATAGCCAAAAACATTCAGTACTTC; CDR3 protein: CASSPPTGGIAKNIQYF